This T cell receptor beta chain came from a study of blood T cell repertoires in COVID-19. Germline V gene sequence: CDR1 ENHRY, CDR2 SYGVKD. The CDR3 is 13 amino acids. V lost 4 bases, J lost 13 bases, and 16 bases lay in between. Sequencing was performed with immunoSEQ multiplex PCR; in TCRdb, only in-frame clones are kept and a portion is missing. The top ten clones hold around 3.5% of a sample with roughly 190,000 clones, less than 85% of them seen once. The rearrangement uses TRBV10-3 and TRBJ1-4; possible D gene TRBD1, 6 bases. The receptor's source is a woman aged 25 to 45 who had recovered from COVID-19. Sequencing was carried out using PBMCs or T cells enriched from blood (not recorded which). CDR3 residues: CAISGQAGEGLFF. The CDR3 region has the DNA TGTGCCATCAGTGGACAGGCGGGGGAGGGACTGTTTTTT.